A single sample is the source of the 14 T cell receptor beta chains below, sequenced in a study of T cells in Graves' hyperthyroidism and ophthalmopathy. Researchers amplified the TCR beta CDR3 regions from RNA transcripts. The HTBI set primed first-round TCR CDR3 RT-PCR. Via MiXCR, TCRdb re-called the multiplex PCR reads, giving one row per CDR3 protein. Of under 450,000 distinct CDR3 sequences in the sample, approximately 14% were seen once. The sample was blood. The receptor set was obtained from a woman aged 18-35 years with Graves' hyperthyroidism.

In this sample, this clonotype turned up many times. CDR3 amino acids: CASSTGTGATYSNQPQHF. The CDR3 nucleotides are TGTGCCAGCAGTACCGGGACAGGGGCAACGTATAGCAATCAGCCCCAGCATTTT. The rearrangement links TRBV6-1 to TRBJ1-5; 10 bases align to TRBD1. J lost 0 bases, V lost 5 bases, and 10 bases had no gene match. The CDR3 consists of 18 residues. Per germline, CDR1 MNHNS and CDR2 SASEGT.

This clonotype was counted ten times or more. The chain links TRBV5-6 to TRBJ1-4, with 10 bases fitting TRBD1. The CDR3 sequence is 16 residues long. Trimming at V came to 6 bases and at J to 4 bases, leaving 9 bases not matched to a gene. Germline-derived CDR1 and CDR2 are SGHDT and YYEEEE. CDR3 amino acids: CASNPGTGARNEKLFF. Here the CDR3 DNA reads TGTGCCAGCAACCCCGGGACAGGGGCGCGTAATGAAAAACTGTTTTTT. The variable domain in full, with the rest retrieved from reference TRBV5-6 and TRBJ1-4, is DAGVTQSPTHLIKTRGQQVTLRCSPKSGHDTVSWYQQALGQGPQFIFQYYEEEERQRGNFPDRFSGHQFPNYSSELNVNALLLGDSALYLCASNPGTGARNEKLFFGSGTQLSVL.

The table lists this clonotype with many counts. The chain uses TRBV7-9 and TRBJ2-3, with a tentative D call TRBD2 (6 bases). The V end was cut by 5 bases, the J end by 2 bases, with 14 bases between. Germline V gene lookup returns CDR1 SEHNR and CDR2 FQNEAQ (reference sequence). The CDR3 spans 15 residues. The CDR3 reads CASSRRDSPTDTQYF. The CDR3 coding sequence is TGTGCCAGCAGCCGCCGGGACTCACCCACAGATACGCAGTATTTT.

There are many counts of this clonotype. DNA of the CDR3: TGTGCCAGCAGCGTAGCGACAGGGGGCAATGGCTACACCTTC. It is translated as CASSVATGGNGYTF. The J gene is TRBJ1-2, the V gene TRBV9, with 10 bases aligning to TRBD1. The CDR3 contains 14 residues. Germline values: CDR1 SGDLS, CDR2 YYNGEE. J lost 6 bases, V lost 0 bases, and 2 bases had no gene match.

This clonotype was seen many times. CDR3 DNA: TGCAGCGTGGGGAACACCGGGGAGCTGTTTTTT. Amino acid sequence: CSVGNTGELFF. The genes are TRBV29-1 and TRBJ2-2; no firm D call. V gave up 6 bases and J gave up 1 base, with 3 bases separating them. Germline CDR1 and CDR2: SQVTM and ANQGSEA. The length of the CDR3 is 11 residues.

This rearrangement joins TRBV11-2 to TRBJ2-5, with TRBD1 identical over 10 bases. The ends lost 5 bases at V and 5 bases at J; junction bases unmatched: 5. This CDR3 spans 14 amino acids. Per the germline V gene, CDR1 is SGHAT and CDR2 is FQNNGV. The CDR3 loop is CASSIDRGQETQYF. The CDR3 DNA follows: TGTGCCAGCAGCATTGACAGGGGGCAGGAGACCCAGTACTTC.

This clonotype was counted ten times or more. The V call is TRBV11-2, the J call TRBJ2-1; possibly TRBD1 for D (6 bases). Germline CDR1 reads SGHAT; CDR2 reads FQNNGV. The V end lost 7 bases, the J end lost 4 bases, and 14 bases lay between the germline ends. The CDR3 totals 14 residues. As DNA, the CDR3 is TGTGCCAGCAATAAGGGGGTACAGTACAATGAGCAGTTCTTC. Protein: CASNKGVQYNEQFF.

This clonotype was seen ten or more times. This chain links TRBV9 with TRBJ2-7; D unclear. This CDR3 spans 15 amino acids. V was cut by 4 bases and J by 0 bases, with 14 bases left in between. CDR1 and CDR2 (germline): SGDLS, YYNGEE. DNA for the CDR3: TGTGCCAGCAGCCCATCCCGGTATTCCTCCTACGAGCAGTACTTC. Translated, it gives CASSPSRYSSYEQYF. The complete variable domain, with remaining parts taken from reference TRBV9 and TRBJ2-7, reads DSGVTQTPKHLITATGQRVTLRCSPRSGDLSVYWYQQSLDQGLQFLIQYYNGEERAKGNILERFSAQQFPDLHSELNLSSLELGDSALYFCASSPSRYSSYEQYFGPGTRLTVT.

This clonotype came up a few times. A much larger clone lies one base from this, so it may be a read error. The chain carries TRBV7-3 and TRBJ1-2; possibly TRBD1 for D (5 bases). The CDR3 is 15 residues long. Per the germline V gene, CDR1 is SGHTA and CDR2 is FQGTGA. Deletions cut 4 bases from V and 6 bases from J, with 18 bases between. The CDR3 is CASSSTGDRSHGYTF. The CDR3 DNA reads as TGTGCCAGCAGCTCAACCGGGGACCGAAGCCATGGCTACACCTTC.

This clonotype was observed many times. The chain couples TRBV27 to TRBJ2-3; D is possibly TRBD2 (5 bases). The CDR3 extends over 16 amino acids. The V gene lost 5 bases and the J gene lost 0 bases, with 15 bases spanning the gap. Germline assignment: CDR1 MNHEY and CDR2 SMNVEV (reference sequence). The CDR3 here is CASSLSVERSTDTQYF. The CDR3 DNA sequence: TGTGCCAGCAGTCTCTCGGTCGAGCGGAGCACAGATACGCAGTATTTT.

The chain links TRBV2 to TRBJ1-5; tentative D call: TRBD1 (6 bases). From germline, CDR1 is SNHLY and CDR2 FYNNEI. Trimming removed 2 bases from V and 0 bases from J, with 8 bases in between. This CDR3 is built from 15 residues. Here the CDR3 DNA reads TGTGCCAGCAGTGAATGGGGGCATAGCAATCAGCCCCAGCATTTT. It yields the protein CASSEWGHSNQPQHF.

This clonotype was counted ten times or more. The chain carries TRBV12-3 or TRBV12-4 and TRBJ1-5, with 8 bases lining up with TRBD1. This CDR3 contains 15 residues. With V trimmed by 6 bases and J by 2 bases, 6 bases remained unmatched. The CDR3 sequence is CASREQQGGNQPQHF. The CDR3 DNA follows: TGTGCCAGCAGGGAACAACAGGGGGGCAATCAGCCCCAGCATTTT.

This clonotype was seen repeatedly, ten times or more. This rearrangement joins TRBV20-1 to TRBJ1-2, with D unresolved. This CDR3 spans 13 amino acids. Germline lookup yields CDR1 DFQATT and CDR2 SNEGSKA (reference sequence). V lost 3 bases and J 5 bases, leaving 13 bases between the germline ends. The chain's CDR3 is CSARVGRAYGYTF. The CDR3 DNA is TGCAGTGCTAGGGTAGGCCGGGCTTATGGCTACACCTTC.

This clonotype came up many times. The CDR3 region is CASSSSDTSSYNEQFF. The CDR3 DNA is TGTGCCAGCAGCTCCTCGGACACCAGCTCCTACAATGAGCAGTTCTTC. The chain combines TRBV7-2 with TRBJ2-1; tentatively, D is TRBD1 (5 bases). CDR1 is SGHTA, CDR2 FQGNSA, per germline. CDR3 size: 16 residues. V lost 4 bases to trimming and J lost 0 bases, with 13 bases between them.